Shown below are 15 T cell receptor beta chains from a single sample sequenced in a study of cytomegalovirus exposure and HLA in healthy donors. The PCR made use of 60 Vbeta and 13 Jbeta primers. TCRdb keeps only in-frame clones here, not all; method: immunoSEQ multiplex PCR. The table lists about 190,000 clones, around 87% of them singletons. The sample was PBMCs. Receptors originate from a man under 40 in good health and CMV-seronegative.

The sample holds a few counts of this clone. The V call is TRBV5-6, the J call TRBJ2-5; 9 nucleotides align to TRBD1. This CDR3 contains 15 residues. CDR1 and CDR2 (germline): SGHDT, YYEEEE. V shed 0 bases, J shed 5 bases, and the junction held 5 bases outside the gene matches. CDR3 in amino acids: CASSLAGTGFETQYF. The CDR3 DNA is TGTGCCAGCAGCTTGGCCGGGACAGGGTTTGAGACCCAGTACTTC.

The chain couples TRBV30 to TRBJ2-1, with D possibly TRBD2 on 5 matching bases. The germline V gene encodes CDR1 GTSNPN and CDR2 SVGIG (reference sequence). The length of the CDR3 is 15 residues. V was clipped by 1 base and J by 4 bases, with 14 bases between them. This CDR3 reads CAWSGGPVIYNEQFF. The DNA for the CDR3 is TGTGCCTGGAGTGGAGGGCCGGTGATTTACAATGAGCAGTTCTTC.

This sequence joins TRBV4-3 and TRBJ1-1, with D possibly TRBD1 on 6 matching bases. Germline loops: CDR1 LGHNA, CDR2 YSLEER. This CDR3 has 16 amino acids. Trimming pared 0 bases from V and 0 bases from J, leaving 11 bases between. The chain's CDR3 is CASSQESGGMNTEAFF. The CDR3 bases are TGCGCCAGCAGCCAAGAGAGCGGGGGCATGAACACTGAAGCTTTCTTT.

The chain couples TRBV6-1 to TRBJ2-1; D perhaps matches TRBD2 (5 bases). The CDR3 runs to 14 residues. CDR1 and CDR2 (germline): MNHNS, SASEGT. The V gene lost 2 bases and the J gene lost 10 bases, with 15 bases spanning the gap. The CDR3 sequence: CASSERGQAEEQFF. Written as DNA, the CDR3 is TGTGCCAGCAGTGAACGAGGGCAGGCCGAAGAGCAGTTCTTC.

The chain carries TRBV27 and TRBJ2-5, with TRBD1 matching 10 bases. The CDR3 extends over 15 amino acids. V lost 3 bases and J lost 5; bases outside the gene matches: 6. CDR1 is MNHEY and CDR2 is SMNVEV in the germline V gene (reference sequence). CDR3 nucleotides: TGTGCCAGCAGTTTCGACAGGGGGCGCGGGGAGACCCAGTACTTC. It specifies CASSFDRGRGETQYF.

This clone was counted a single time. CDR3 region: CASSPWGLTEAFF. CDR3 DNA sequence: TGTGCCAGCAGCCCCTGGGGCCTCACTGAAGCTTTCTTT. The genes are TRBV6-5 and TRBJ1-1, with D perhaps TRBD1 (5 bases). Germline CDR1 is MNHEY and CDR2 is SVGAGI. The CDR3 loop spans 13 amino acids. V was trimmed by 6 bases and J by 4 bases, leaving 12 bases between them.

The V gene is TRBV7-9, the J gene TRBJ1-6; 11 bases are a match to TRBD1. The CDR3 has 14 amino acids. Looked up from germline, CDR1 is SEHNR and CDR2 is FQNEAQ (reference sequence). The V gene end was trimmed by 5 bases and the J gene end by 10 bases; junction bases not matched to a gene: 4. CDR3 coding DNA: TGTGCCAGCAGCAGCCGGGACAGGGGGTCACCCCTCCACTTT. This gives the protein CASSSRDRGSPLHF.

CDR3 DNA: TGTGCCAGCAGCTTTGATAGCACCCGGTATATTGGAAACACCATATATTTT. The encoded protein is CASSFDSTRYIGNTIYF. The rearrangement links TRBV7-2 to TRBJ1-3; no definite D call. The CDR3 totals 17 residues. V was shortened by 3 bases and J by 3 bases, with 18 bases between the two germline ends. Germline V gives CDR1 SGHTA, CDR2 FQGNSA.

The genes are TRBV27 and TRBJ2-7; the D gene is possibly TRBD2 (5 bases). Germline lookup yields CDR1 MNHEY and CDR2 SMNVEV (reference sequence). CDR3 length equals 14 residues. V was cut by 3 bases and J by 2 bases, with 11 bases left in between. DNA for the CDR3: TGTGCCAGCAGTTTTGCCGGGGTTCCCTACGAGCAGTACTTC. It specifies CASSFAGVPYEQYF.

This rearrangement joins TRBV6-5 to TRBJ1-2, with TRBD1 matching 7 bases. Germline lookup yields CDR1 MNHEY and CDR2 SVGAGI. CDR3 length: 14 amino acids. The trim removed 6 bases at V and 2 bases at J, leaving 6 bases unmatched. The CDR3 is CASRNPGQNYGYTF. The CDR3, as DNA: TGTGCCAGCAGGAACCCGGGACAGAACTATGGCTACACCTTC.

The chain recombines TRBV5-1 with TRBJ1-1; tentatively, D is TRBD1 (5 bases). Germline V gene data show CDR1 as SGHRS and CDR2 as YFSETQ. The CDR3 sequence is 13 residues long. V lost 4 bases, J lost 5 bases, and 12 bases lay in between. The CDR3 is CASSLVGATEAFF. The CDR3 nucleotides read TGCGCCAGCAGCCTCGTAGGGGCGACTGAAGCTTTCTTT. Using reference TRBV5-1 and TRBJ1-1 for the parts outside the CDR3, the full variable domain is KAGVTQTPRYLIKTRGQQVTLSCSPISGHRSVSWYQQTPGQGLQFLFEYFSETQRNKGNFPGRFSGRQFSNSRSEMNVSTLELGDSALYLCASSLVGATEAFFGQGTRLTVV.

A few counts support this clone. V is TRBV29-1 and J is TRBJ2-3, with a weak D call TRBD2 (5 bases). CDR1 and CDR2 from the germline V gene are SQVTM and ANQGSEA. The CDR3 loop spans 14 amino acids. The CDR3, as DNA: TGCAGTCCCCGGCGGGCTTCTAGCACAGATACGCAGTATTTT. It is translated as CSPRRASSTDTQYF.

The V and J genes are TRBV4-1 and TRBJ2-1, with TRBD2 identical over 14 bases. From germline, CDR1 is MGHRA and CDR2 YSYEKL. The CDR3 runs to 19 residues. V shed 0 bases, J shed 9 bases, and the junction held 13 bases outside the gene matches. CDR3 bases: TGCGCCAGCAGCCAAGAAGGGTTGGTGGGACTAGCGGGGGTCAGTGAGCAGTTCTTC. Its protein is CASSQEGLVGLAGVSEQFF.

The rearrangement links TRBV9 to TRBJ2-3; D is perhaps TRBD1 (6 bases). The V and J ends lost 0 bases and 4 bases respectively, with 18 bases between them. Germline V CDR1 and CDR2: SGDLS, YYNGEE. The CDR3 runs to 17 residues. As DNA, the CDR3 is TGTGCCAGCAGCGTAGTGGGGGCTAGTGGTTCAGCAGATACGCAGTATTTT. This encodes CASSVVGASGSADTQYF. Using reference TRBV9 and TRBJ2-3 for the parts outside the CDR3, the full variable domain is DSGVTQTPKHLITATGQRVTLRCSPRSGDLSVYWYQQSLDQGLQFLIQYYNGEERAKGNILERFSAQQFPDLHSELNLSSLELGDSALYFCASSVVGASGSADTQYFGPGTRLTVL.

This chain uses TRBV5-6 with TRBJ1-1; D is uncertain. This CDR3 spans 11 amino acids. Germline loops: CDR1 SGHDT, CDR2 YYEEEE. Trimming shortened V by 2 bases and J by 5 bases, and 4 bases separated the two germline ends. CDR3 bases: TGTGCCAGCAGCTTACAGACTGAAGCTTTCTTT. It translates to CASSLQTEAFF.